The rows below give T cell receptor beta chains drawn from one sample of a study of T-cell reconstitution after alpha-beta-depleted transplantation in children. A single record per CDR3 protein comes from TCRdb applying MiXCR to the PCR reads. The table records tens of thousands of distinct CDR3 sequences, around 18% of them present only once. Sequences were derived from PBMCs, mostly from graft donor cells, sampled 360 days after TCRalphabeta/CD19-depleted stem cell transplant. The receptor set was obtained from a male patient aged 2 to 9 who had a stem cell transplant for acute lymphoblastic leukemia, so the T cells may come from the graft donor. Both conserved end residues are trimmed from each CDR3.

V	J	CDR3
TRBV6-1	TRBJ1-1	ASRHRVLSTEAF
TRBV11-2	TRBJ2-4	ASSFSGRAKNIQY
TRBV30	TRBJ2-1	AWSSGTSIYNEQF
TRBV6-5	TRBJ2-5	ASSYLGPQETQY
TRBV12-3/TRBV12-4	TRBJ2-1	ASSHRLHNEQF
TRBV20-1	TRBJ2-3	SATTLRVSSTDTQY
TRBV4-1	TRBJ2-7	ASSQDTRQY
TRBV2	TRBJ2-7	ASTQGFEQY
TRBV4-1	TRBJ2-7	ASSQDASADYEQY
TRBV6-1	TRBJ2-3	ASRIPAGSTDTQY
TRBV4-2	TRBJ2-7	ASSRGVIGRSYEQY
TRBV27	TRBJ2-7	ASSLIGGHLYEQY
TRBV6-5	TRBJ2-1	ASSYSVAGRVNEQF
TRBV2	TRBJ2-1	ASGLGQGRAYNEQF
TRBV20-1	TRBJ2-1	SASRDREEFDEQF
TRBV6-1	TRBJ2-5	ASSGRHNGQGRIQETQY
TRBV3-1	TRBJ2-2	ASSQRGELF
TRBV7-2	TRBJ2-2	ASSLRGTALTGELF
TRBV10-3	TRBJ2-7	AISESKGAAEQY
TRBV10-3	TRBJ2-1	AISARIAANYNEQF
TRBV5-5	TRBJ2-7	ASSLGPAHEQY
TRBV10-2	TRBJ1-3	ASSEHRGAYPARNTIY
TRBV2	TRBJ2-2	ASSHPPGAWTGELF
TRBV4-1	TRBJ2-2	ASNYRPRGPNTGELF
TRBV6-1	TRBJ2-7	ASNGWDFGRTVFYEQY
TRBV3-1	TRBJ2-1	ASSPRKTAYNEQF
TRBV7-6	TRBJ2-7	ASSLSARAYEQY
TRBV3-1	TRBJ2-1	ASSQEGTSGGYNEQF
TRBV5-1	TRBJ1-6	ASNETPNSPLH
TRBV20-1	TRBJ2-7	SARPGLAGVGEQY
TRBV24-1	TRBJ2-7	ATASLLAHYEQY
TRBV28	TRBJ2-5	ASSYLALQETQY
TRBV20-1	TRBJ2-3	SAPRGPDTQY
TRBV5-1	TRBJ2-1	ASNPGLAAYNEQF
TRBV20-1	TRBJ2-3	SARGGGTQY
TRBV5-1	TRBJ1-1	ASSLGLNTEAF
TRBV6-6	TRBJ2-1	ASSYSRGGEQS
TRBV24-1	TRBJ2-1	ATAGGPFYNEQF
TRBV20-1	TRBJ2-5	SASAGGLGETQY
TRBV3-1	TRBJ1-1	ASSHPARRGAF
TRBV11-2	TRBJ2-7	ASSRGIILALRGDYEQY
TRBV20-1	TRBJ2-7	SARDLNDEQY
TRBV5-1	TRBJ2-1	ASSLRDKWNEQF
TRBV11-3	TRBJ2-5	ASSLDRPETQY
TRBV4-1	TRBJ2-2	ASSQAPHGLGLAGELF
TRBV29-1	TRBJ1-1	SAKTYQGNTEAF
TRBV10-3	TRBJ2-7	AISLAGAAYEQY
TRBV18	TRBJ2-7	ASSPHPAYEQY
TRBV3-1	TRBJ1-4	ASSQDYQPEKLF
TRBV7-9	TRBJ2-1	ASKQGDNEQF
TRBV10-3	TRBJ2-1	AISVRRESNEQF
TRBV5-1	TRBJ2-6	ASSLYSSGANVLT
TRBV12-3/TRBV12-4	TRBJ2-6	ASSLAHAGANVLT